The clone carrying this TCR beta chain turned up a few times. Per the germline V gene, CDR1 is SGHRS and CDR2 is YFSETQ. The ends lost 0 bases at V and 3 bases at J; junction bases unmatched: 3. This CDR3 has 14 residues. The data were obtained in a study of blood T cell repertoires in COVID-19. Across the study: Italy, Spain and the United States were the sources of the convalescent and acute COVID-19 samples.

Original processing notes: The authors estimated nucleated cell counts from reference gene primer amplification. TCRdb's table, derived via immunoSEQ multiplex PCR, lists solely in-frame clones and lacks some. The V and J calls and clone size are taken from that table; D and trimming were inferred from the DNA. The sample includes about 170,000 clones, 70% to 90% of them seen just once. The rearrangement joins TRBV5-1 to TRBJ2-7; 7 bases are a match to TRBD1. Sequencing was done on a sample of peripheral blood. The TCR was taken from a woman of 80 years or more with COVID-19, enrolled during active disease. CDR3 sequence: CASSLAGTDYEQYF. In DNA form, the CDR3 reads TGCGCCAGCAGCTTGGCCGGGACAGACTACGAGCAGTACTTC.